A single sample gave rise to the 2 T cell receptor beta chains below, sequenced in a study of control samples from healthy donors and cancer patients. Generated by immunoSEQ multiplex PCR, the TCRdb table keeps only in-frame clones and is missing some. The table shows about 120,000 clones, with approximately 87% occurring only once. The specimen sequenced was blood. The receptors come from a young man in good health.

The V and J genes are TRBV7-8 and TRBJ2-2; weak D call: TRBD2 (6 bases). The CDR3 loop spans 16 amino acids. CDR1 and CDR2 from the germline V gene are SGHVS and FQNEAQ. Trimming stripped 1 base from V and 5 bases from J, with 14 bases between. The CDR3 here is CASSLVLLRGTGELFF. The CDR3 DNA reads as TGTGCCAGCAGCTTAGTACTTCTTCGGGGGACCGGGGAGCTGTTTTTT.

About this clone: At the DNA level, this CDR3 is encoded by other sequences in the same sample as well. This chain joins TRBV7-2 and TRBJ1-1; D is uncertain. This CDR3 is 13 amino acids long. The germline CDR1 and CDR2 sequences are SGHTA and FQGNSA. With 5 bases removed from V and 1 base from J, the gap between germline ends came to 8 bases. CDR3 nucleotides: TGTGCCAGCAGCCCTTCCAAGAACACTGAAGCTTTCTTT. It codes for CASSPSKNTEAFF.